Each of the 32 T cell receptor beta chains below was sequenced from the same sample in a study of T-cell memory formation after mild COVID-19. A single record per CDR3 protein comes from TCRdb applying MiXCR to the 5' RACE reads. The profile shows under 150,000 distinct CDR3 sequences, about 20% of them singletons. Sequencing was performed on PBMCs or a T cell subset sorted from them (not recorded which). The source of these receptors is a young man who had mild COVID-19 (a few samples of this study predate the infection). Cell type and time point are not known.

The genes are TRBV7-3 and TRBJ2-2; D may be TRBD1 or TRBD2 (6 bases each). Germline V gives CDR1 SGHTA, CDR2 FQGTGA. The CDR3 runs to 14 residues. V lost 5 bases to trimming and J lost 6 bases, with 13 bases between them. CDR3 region: CASSTLGGPGELFF. The CDR3 region has the DNA TGTGCCAGCAGCACATTGGGGGGCCCCGGGGAGCTGTTTTTT.

The genes are TRBV6-2 or TRBV6-3 and TRBJ1-2; D not certain. V was cut by 2 bases and J by 3 bases, with 7 bases left in between. The CDR3 is made up of 13 amino acids. Germline CDR1 and CDR2: MNHEY and SVGEGT. Written as DNA, the CDR3 is TGTGCCAGCAGTTACCTCGTATACTATGGCTACACCTTC. It translates to CASSYLVYYGYTF.

The count of this clonotype is one. This chain links TRBV4-1 with TRBJ2-5; 8 positions agree with TRBD1. This CDR3 contains 15 residues. V trimming: 4 bases; J trimming: 1 base; junction bases outside the gene matches: 5. Germline V gives CDR1 MGHRA, CDR2 YSYEKL. CDR3 region: CASSRPGQAQETQYF. DNA of the CDR3: TGCGCCAGCAGCCGACCGGGACAGGCCCAAGAGACCCAGTACTTC.

The DNA of the CDR3 is TGTGCCAGCAGCTTGTGGAGAAGGGAGGCTTTCTTT. This codes for CASSLWRREAFF. The chain combines TRBV5-5 with TRBJ1-1; D gene uncertain. The V end lost 1 base, the J end lost 11 bases, and 12 bases lay between the germline ends. Germline values: CDR1 SGHKS, CDR2 YYEKEE (reference sequence). This CDR3 is 12 amino acids long.

This sequence joins TRBV4-3 and TRBJ1-2; unclear D gene. Between the trimmed V and J ends, which lost 3 bases and 5 bases, there was a span of 13 bases. The CDR3 extends over 14 amino acids. CDR1 is LGHNA, CDR2 YSLEER, per germline. The CDR3 DNA reads as TGCGCCAGCAGCCAGGATCGGGAGCCTTATGGCTACACCTTC. Encoded protein: CASSQDREPYGYTF.

This clonotype was counted between two and nine times. The J gene is TRBJ2-3, the V gene TRBV14; possibly TRBD1 or TRBD2 for D (6 bases each). V lost 0 bases and J lost 3, with 13 bases in between. Germline assignment: CDR1 SGHDN and CDR2 FVKESK. CDR3 size: 16 residues. The CDR3 DNA is TGTGCCAGCAGCCAAGAGTCGGGGGCCACAACAGATACGCAGTATTTT. Translation: CASSQESGATTDTQYF.

This clonotype was counted between two and nine times. The J gene is TRBJ2-1, the V gene TRBV7-9; D not resolved. The CDR3 is 15 amino acids. The V end was cut by 5 bases, the J end by 2 bases, with 13 bases between. CDR1 is SEHNR, CDR2 FQNEAQ, per germline (reference sequence). The CDR3, as DNA: TGTGCCAGCAGCCCCAGTCGGGCCCCCTACAATGAGCAGTTCTTC. It is translated as CASSPSRAPYNEQFF. Looking up the rest from reference TRBV7-9 and TRBJ2-1 gives the full variable domain: DTGVSQNPRHKITKRGQNVTFRCDPISEHNRLYWYRQTLGQGPEFLTYFQNEAQLEKSRLLSDRFSAERPKGSFSTLEIQRTEQGDSAMYLCASSPSRAPYNEQFFGPGTRLTVL.

The CDR3 here is CASSWGATVEQYV. The CDR3 DNA sequence: TGTGCCAGCAGTTGGGGGGCTACAGTCGAGCAGTACGTC. This chain links TRBV6-2 or TRBV6-3 with TRBJ2-7; D is tentatively TRBD1 or TRBD2 (6 bases each). This CDR3 has 13 amino acids. Trimming stripped 4 bases from V and 6 bases from J, with 13 bases between. Germline V gene lookup returns CDR1 MNHEY and CDR2 SVGEGT.

The V call is TRBV6-1, the J call TRBJ1-1; no clear D. In germline, CDR1 is MNHNS, CDR2 SASEGT. The CDR3 covers 17 residues. Trimming removed 4 bases from V and 0 bases from J, with 18 bases in between. The CDR3 DNA is TGTGCCAGCAGTGGGAGCGGACGGTTGGATTTGAACACTGAAGCTTTCTTT. Encoded protein: CASSGSGRLDLNTEAFF.

This sequence joins TRBV6-6 and TRBJ1-1; possible D gene TRBD1, 5 bases. The CDR3 has 15 amino acids. The V gene's germline CDR1 is MNHNY and CDR2 SVGAGI (reference sequence). Between the trimmed V and J ends, which lost 6 bases and 4 bases, there was a span of 18 bases. This CDR3 is CASSPVRPGGTEAFF. The CDR3 nucleotides are TGTGCCAGCAGCCCCGTTCGCCCTGGGGGCACTGAAGCTTTCTTT.

The chain employs TRBV30 and TRBJ2-1, with D tentatively TRBD2 (6 bases). This CDR3 region has 12 residues. Trimming removed 5 bases from V and 7 bases from J, with 12 bases in between. Germline values: CDR1 GTSNPN, CDR2 SVGIG (reference sequence). The CDR3 region has the DNA TGTGCCTGGGGGAGGACGGGGAATGAGCAGTTCTTC. Its protein product is CAWGRTGNEQFF.

The rearrangement joins TRBV29-1 to TRBJ2-1; D is uncertain. Trimming removed 2 bases at V and 1 base at J, with 3 bases between. CDR1 SQVTM and CDR2 ANQGSEA come from the germline V gene. CDR3 size: 12 residues. The CDR3 DNA is TGCAGCGTTGAATATTCCTACAATGAGCAGTTCTTC. Translated, it gives CSVEYSYNEQFF.

The chain is built from TRBV7-8 and TRBJ1-1, with a tentative D call TRBD1 (6 bases). Germline V lookup: CDR1 SGHVS, CDR2 FQNEAQ. The CDR3 loop spans 14 amino acids. Trimming took 6 bases from V and 1 from J, leaving 12 bases between them. The CDR3 spells CASRGKGGNTEAFF. CDR3 bases: TGTGCCAGCAGGGGAAAGGGGGGGAACACTGAAGCTTTCTTT. Together with reference TRBV7-8 and TRBJ1-1, the CDR3 gives the full variable domain: GAGVSQSPRYKVAKRGQDVALRCDPISGHVSLFWYQQALGQGPEFLTYFQNEAQLDKSGLPSDRFFAERPEGSVSTLKIQRTQQEDSAVYLCASRGKGGNTEAFFGQGTRLTVV.

The chain uses TRBV20-1 and TRBJ2-5, with D perhaps matching TRBD2 (5 bases). The CDR3 extends over 15 amino acids. The germline V gene has CDR1 DFQATT and CDR2 SNEGSKA (reference sequence). With 3 bases removed from V and 5 bases from J, the gap between germline ends came to 19 bases. The CDR3 bases are TGCAGTGCTAGTTCCAGCGGCCTAGTCGGGGAGACCCAGTACTTC. Amino acid sequence: CSASSSGLVGETQYF.

The chain uses TRBV20-1 and TRBJ2-1; the D is unclear. With 0 bases removed from V and 0 bases from J, the gap between germline ends came to 6 bases. CDR1 and CDR2 from the germline V gene are DFQATT and SNEGSKA (reference sequence). The CDR3 length is 14 residues. The CDR3 is CSARDPGSYNEQFF. The CDR3 DNA reads TGCAGTGCTAGAGACCCCGGCTCCTACAATGAGCAGTTCTTC.

This clonotype was observed a few times. The junction differs from germline at one of its ends, possibly a read error. The CDR3 DNA reads as TGTGCCAGCAGGTTAGCGGGGGGGACAGATACGCAGTATTTT. Protein product: CASRLAGGTDTQYF. The J gene is TRBJ2-3, the V gene TRBV11-2; TRBD2 matches at 11 bases. Germline CDR1 and CDR2: SGHAT and FQNNGV. The length of the CDR3 is 14 residues. Combining the CDR3 with reference TRBV11-2 and TRBJ2-3 gives the whole variable domain EAGVAQSPRYKIIEKRQSVAFWCNPISGHATLYWYQQILGQGPKLLIQFQNNGVVDDSQLPKDRFSAERLKGVDSTLKIQPAKLEDSAVYLCASRLAGGTDTQYFGPGTRLTVL.

In this sample, this clonotype turned up a few times. The gene calls are TRBV7-9 and TRBJ1-2, with TRBD1 as a possible D gene (6 bases). Germline assignment: CDR1 SEHNR and CDR2 FQNEAQ (reference sequence). This CDR3 is built from 14 residues. V was cut by 5 bases and J by 9 bases, with 19 bases left in between. The CDR3 region is CASSPPQGRGSYTF. The CDR3 DNA reads TGTGCCAGCAGCCCCCCCCAGGGCAGGGGTAGCTACACCTTC.

In this sample, this clonotype turned up a few times. The chain carries TRBV11-1 and TRBJ2-7, with TRBD1 matching over 8 bases. CDR1 is SGHAT and CDR2 is FQDESV in the germline V gene (reference sequence). V gave up 1 base and J gave up 3 bases; unmatched junction bases: 5. The CDR3 is 15 amino acids. The CDR3 here is CASSLVPGGYYEQYV. In DNA form, the CDR3 reads TGTGCCAGCAGCTTAGTTCCAGGGGGCTACTACGAGCAGTACGTC.

The table lists this clonotype with a few counts. This sequence joins TRBV7-2 and TRBJ2-7; D unclear. The germline V and J ends were trimmed by 4 bases and 3 bases, with 7 bases remaining between them. CDR3 length: 12 residues. CDR1 and CDR2 (germline): SGHTA, FQGNSA. The CDR3 DNA is TGTGCCAGCAGCTCCCGTTTCTACGAGCAGTACTTC. Its translation: CASSSRFYEQYF.

This clonotype has just a few counts. This chain connects TRBV6-9 to TRBJ1-1; maybe TRBD1 (5 bases). V lost 0 bases to trimming and J lost 0 bases, with 23 bases between them. Germline V gene data show CDR1 as MNHGY and CDR2 as SVAAGI. This CDR3 has 20 residues. CDR3 DNA sequence: TGTGCCAGCAGTTATTCCGGTCCATTCCAGGGCCTCGAGATGAACACTGAAGCTTTCTTT. It codes for CASSYSGPFQGLEMNTEAFF.

This clonotype showed up just a few times. The genes are TRBV4-3 and TRBJ2-7, with TRBD1 identical over 8 bases. V gave up 0 bases and J gave up 2 bases; unmatched junction bases: 3. Germline loops: CDR1 LGHNA, CDR2 YSLEER. This CDR3 has 15 amino acids. CDR3 DNA: TGCGCCAGCAGCCAAGACGCGGACAGGGCCTACGAGCAGTACTTC. It specifies CASSQDADRAYEQYF.

V and J are TRBV6-6 and TRBJ1-1, with TRBD1 matching 7 bases. The CDR3 length is 13 residues. Germline CDR1 is MNHNY and CDR2 is SVGAGI (reference sequence). With 7 bases clipped from V and 7 bases from J, the junction kept 9 bases outside the gene matches. The CDR3 region has the DNA TGTGCCAGCACACCGGGACAGATCTTTGAAGCTTTCTTT. Translated, it gives CASTPGQIFEAFF.

This clonotype has ten or more counts. This chain connects TRBV7-3 to TRBJ2-3; 7 bases map to TRBD2. Germline CDR1 and CDR2: SGHTA and FQGTGA. The ends lost 0 bases at V and 7 bases at J; junction bases unmatched: 10. The CDR3 length is 16 residues. This chain's CDR3 is CASSLTSGFAAHTQYF. CDR3 sequence (DNA): TGTGCCAGCAGCTTAACTAGCGGGTTCGCCGCACATACGCAGTATTTT.

In regard to this clonotype: Since a much larger clone is just one base distant, this may be a read error. In nucleotides, the CDR3 is TGTGCCAGCAGTTGGGGGGTCACTGAAGCTTTCTTT. This gives the protein CASSWGVTEAFF. The V gene is TRBV12-3 or TRBV12-4, the J gene TRBJ1-1; TRBD1 is a possible D gene (5 bases). The CDR3 runs to 12 residues. The V and J ends lost 4 bases and 4 bases respectively, with 7 bases between them.

This clonotype turned up a few times. The chain employs TRBV6-5 and TRBJ2-5, with D perhaps matching TRBD2 (5 bases). CDR1 is MNHEY and CDR2 is SVGAGI in the germline V gene. This CDR3 contains 13 residues. V lost 4 bases and J 0 bases, leaving 6 bases between the germline ends. The CDR3 DNA sequence: TGTGCCAGCAGTTGGAGGTACCAAGAGACCCAGTACTTC. Translated, it gives CASSWRYQETQYF.

Many counts were recorded for this clonotype. The J gene is TRBJ2-3, the V gene TRBV4-1, with 9 bases that match TRBD1. Trimming removed 0 bases from V and 5 bases from J; junction bases left unmatched: 3. There are 15 residues in the CDR3. CDR1 and CDR2 from the germline V gene are MGHRA and YSYEKL. The CDR3 bases are TGCGCCAGCAGCCAAGATGGGACAGGGTTAGATACGCAGTATTTT. This sequence encodes CASSQDGTGLDTQYF.

The rearrangement links TRBV29-1 to TRBJ2-1, with 9 bases matching TRBD1. This CDR3 region has 13 residues. V gave up 4 bases and J gave up 8 bases; unmatched junction bases: 6. From germline, CDR1 is SQVTM and CDR2 ANQGSEA. The CDR3 sequence: CSVGTGDTHEQFF. CDR3 coding DNA: TGCAGCGTTGGGACAGGGGACACCCATGAGCAGTTCTTC.

This clonotype was counted between two and nine times. The V call is TRBV29-1, the J call TRBJ1-2; 8 bases line up with TRBD1. Germline CDR1 SQVTM, CDR2 ANQGSEA. V lost 6 bases and J lost 3; bases outside the gene matches: 6. This CDR3 region has 13 residues. The CDR3 DNA is TGCAGCGTCCGGACAGGGATTGACTATGGCTACACCTTC. This sequence encodes CSVRTGIDYGYTF. The variable domain in full, completed from reference TRBV29-1 and TRBJ1-2, reads SAVISQKPSRDICQRGTSLTIQCQVDSQVTMMFWYRQQPGQSLTLIATANQGSEATYESGFVIDKFPISRPNLTFSTLTVSNMSPEDSSIYLCSVRTGIDYGYTFGSGTRLTVV.

This clonotype turned up a few times. CDR3 protein: CASSYSKQDRVGEQYV. The CDR3 DNA is TGTGCCAGCAGTTACTCGAAACAGGACAGGGTTGGCGAGCAGTACGTC. J is TRBJ2-7 and V is TRBV6-6; TRBD1 agrees at 8 bases. The V gene end was trimmed by 0 bases and the J gene end by 6 bases; junction bases not matched to a gene: 10. The CDR3 is 16 amino acids. The germline CDR1 and CDR2 sequences are MNHNY and SVGAGI (reference sequence).

This chain joins TRBV29-1 and TRBJ1-1; tentative D call: TRBD1 (5 bases). V was clipped by 7 bases and J by 2 bases, with 11 bases between them. The CDR3 runs 12 residues. Germline CDR1 SQVTM, CDR2 ANQGSEA. This CDR3 reads CSADDSNTEAFF. CDR3 nucleotides: TGCAGCGCTGACGACAGTAACACTGAAGCTTTCTTT.

This clonotype has just a few counts. The chain employs TRBV6-2 or TRBV6-3 and TRBJ2-7; 7 bases agree with TRBD1. V was clipped by 6 bases and J by 0 bases; unmatched bases: 5. Germline lookup yields CDR1 MNHEY and CDR2 SVGEGT. This CDR3 is built from 14 residues. The CDR3 bases are TGTGCCAGCAGACGACAGGGCTTCTCCTACGAGCAGTACGTC. Residues: CASRRQGFSYEQYV.

The genes are TRBV5-1 and TRBJ1-2; D not resolved. The length of the CDR3 is 14 residues. V lost 0 bases, J lost 3 bases, and 9 bases lay in between. The V gene's germline CDR1 is SGHRS and CDR2 YFSETQ. DNA for the CDR3: TGCGCCAGCAGCTTGGCCTTACGTGACTATGGCTACACCTTC. It translates to CASSLALRDYGYTF.